Described below is a single T cell receptor (beta chain) sequence and its context. These data originate in a study of blood T cell repertoires in COVID-19. Study at large: PBMCs, B-cell-depleted T cells, or T cells were the source of the cDNA or gDNA that made up the material.

Germline V gene sequence: CDR1 SGHNT, CDR2 YYREEE (reference sequence). The CDR3 is 15 residues long. Trimming took 4 bases from V and 2 from J; bases not matched to a gene: 6. Clones were sequenced by immunoSEQ multiplex PCR, and TCRdb holds only the in-frame ones, with some missing. This sample has some 340,000 clones, with 90% found just once. Participant age was roughly 18 to 95 years, and participants resided in around 24 US areas. A case of COVID-19 had been met by exposed participants within 2 weeks before study entry. This sequence originates from a woman aged 25 to 45 who had been exposed to COVID-19. This chain links TRBV5-4 with TRBJ2-7; 10 positions agree with TRBD1. The specimen was PBMCs or T cells enriched from blood (not recorded which). CDR3 amino acids: CASSRPGTGAYEQYF. As DNA, the CDR3 is TGTGCCAGCAGCCGACCCGGGACAGGGGCCTACGAGCAGTACTTC.